These T cell receptor beta chains were read from a single sample in a study of T cells in tuberculosis. The table came from immunoSEQ multiplex PCR; TCRdb's copy has only in-frame clones and leaves some out. The sample lists roughly 31,000 clones; 86% were seen once. The sequenced sample was PBMCs, obtained at tuberculosis diagnosis. Every receptor here comes from an adult with tuberculosis. Both conserved end residues are part of each CDR3. Each record gives: J gene, V gene, D gene, clone size, CDR3 protein, CDR3 DNA. The D gene is left open where the match is weak. The size field is filled for only some rows; it gives once, few, many or a size class.

TRBJ1-2 | TRBV9 | TRBD1 | . | CASSTRQGWGYTF | TGTGCCAGCAGCACTCGACAGGGGTGGGGCTACACCTTC
TRBJ2-7 | TRBV5-1 | TRBD1 | . | CASSPRQGAYEQYF | TGCGCCAGCAGCCCCCGGCAGGGGGCTTACGAGCAGTACTTC
TRBJ2-2 | TRBV6-5 | . | . | CATKARRNTGELFF | TGTGCCACCAAGGCCAGGCGAAACACCGGGGAGCTGTTTTTT
TRBJ1-1 | TRBV5-4 | . | few | CASSFFDKPNTEAFF | TGTGCCAGCAGCTTTTTCGACAAACCGAACACTGAAGCTTTCTTT
TRBJ2-1 | TRBV18 | TRBD1 | . | CASSHRQGTRNEQFF | TGTGCCAGCTCACACCGACAGGGTACTCGCAATGAGCAGTTCTTC
TRBJ2-2 | TRBV5-4 | TRBD2 | . | CASSPGTSGDTGELFF | TGTGCCAGCAGCCCCGGGACTAGCGGAGACACCGGGGAGCTGTTTTTT
TRBJ2-5 | TRBV11-2 | TRBD2 | . | CASSLGTSLRETQYF | TGTGCCAGCAGCTTAGGGACTAGTCTAAGAGAGACCCAGTACTTC
TRBJ2-7 | TRBV18 | TRBD1 | . | CASSPPTGIAGNEQYF | TGTGCCAGCTCACCACCGACAGGGATTGCCGGGAACGAGCAGTACTTC
TRBJ1-1 | TRBV19 | . | once | CASSIGNTEAFF | TGTGCCAGTAGTATCGGTAACACTGAAGCTTTCTTT
TRBJ2-1 | TRBV19 | TRBD2 | . | CASSTPWEGLSSYNEQFF | TGTGCCAGTAGTACCCCCTGGGAGGGTCTGAGCTCCTACAATGAGCAGTTCTTC
TRBJ1-5 | TRBV19 | TRBD1 | . | CASSMDPGQTNQPQHF | TGTGCCAGTAGTATGGACCCGGGACAGACCAATCAGCCCCAGCATTTT
TRBJ2-7 | TRBV5-4 | TRBD2 | . | CASSFGMGLAGAEQYF | TGTGCCAGCAGTTTTGGGATGGGACTAGCGGGAGCCGAGCAGTACTTC
TRBJ1-2 | TRBV18 | . | . | CASSPQAKDYGYTF | TGTGCCAGCTCACCCCAAGCAAAAGACTATGGCTACACCTTC
TRBJ1-5 | TRBV27 | . | . | CASRAENQPQHF | TGTGCCAGCAGGGCAGAAAATCAGCCCCAGCATTTT
TRBJ1-1 | TRBV9 | . | . | CASSRRGETEAFF | TGTGCCAGCAGCCGGCGAGGCGAAACGGAAGCTTTCTTT
TRBJ2-2 | TRBV27 | . | . | CASSLYRVGTGELFF | TGTGCCAGCAGTTTATACAGGGTGGGCACCGGGGAGCTGTTTTTT
TRBJ2-3 | TRBV6-1 | TRBD2 | . | CASSEGVAGTTDTQYF | TGTGCCAGCAGTGAAGGGGTAGCGGGGACCACAGATACGCAGTATTTT
TRBJ2-7 | TRBV6-1 | . | . | CASSAGGSSTYEQYF | TGTGCCAGCAGTGCCGGGGGATCCAGTACGTACGAGCAGTACTTC
TRBJ2-6 | TRBV10-3 | . | . | CATGAGANVLTF | TGTGCCACAGGGGCTGGGGCCAACGTCCTGACTTTC
TRBJ1-5 | TRBV12-5 | . | . | CASGLVLFGLGRGLRPQHF | TGTGCTAGTGGTTTGGTACTATTTGGGTTGGGGAGGGGCCTACGGCCCCAGCATTTT
TRBJ1-5 | TRBV6-6 | TRBD1 | once | CASSRQGAGSNQPQHF | TGTGCCAGCAGCCGACAGGGGGCAGGATCCAATCAGCCCCAGCATTTT
TRBJ2-7 | TRBV6-5 | . | . | CASSVRQAGEQYF | TGTGCCAGCAGTGTACGCCAGGCCGGCGAGCAGTACTTC
TRBJ2-7 | TRBV2 | TRBD2 | . | CAKEKREGYEQYF | TGTGCCAAGGAGAAGCGGGAGGGCTACGAGCAGTACTTC
TRBJ1-4 | TRBV15 | . | . | CATSTGQSNEKLFF | TGTGCCACCAGCACCGGACAGAGTAATGAAAAACTGTTTTTT
TRBJ2-3 | TRBV15 | TRBD1 | . | CATSRVDRSTDTQYF | TGTGCCACCAGCAGAGTGGACAGGTCCACAGATACGCAGTATTTT
TRBJ1-3 | TRBV7-8 | . | once | CASSRRDYSGNTIYF | TGTGCCAGCAGCCGACGGGACTACTCTGGAAACACCATATATTTT
TRBJ2-1 | TRBV10-2 | TRBD2 | . | CASSPSGWGYNEQFF | TGCGCCAGCAGTCCTAGCGGGTGGGGGTACAATGAGCAGTTCTTC
TRBJ2-5 | TRBV15 | . | . | CATSSDLVRETQYF | TGTGCCACCAGCAGCGACCTTGTGCGGGAGACCCAGTACTTC
TRBJ1-2 | TRBV18 | . | . | CASSPPEGYNYGYTF | TGTGCCAGCTCACCACCGGAGGGGTACAACTATGGCTACACCTTC
TRBJ1-1 | TRBV5-1 | . | . | CASSLDDRSVAFF | TGCGCCAGCAGCTTGGATGACAGGTCGGTAGCTTTCTTT
TRBJ2-5 | TRBV7-7 | TRBD2 | once | CASSLSPGEGETQYF | TGTGCCAGCAGCTTGTCCCCGGGGGAGGGAGAGACCCAGTACTTC
TRBJ2-1 | TRBV6-6 | . | . | CASIEVQGGHYNEQFF | TGTGCCAGCATCGAAGTCCAGGGAGGTCACTACAATGAGCAGTTCTTC
TRBJ1-2 | TRBV19 | . | . | CASSTRTDSLNYGYTF | TGTGCCAGTAGTACCCGAACGGACAGCCTGAACTATGGCTACACCTTC
TRBJ1-2 | TRBV5-6 | . | . | CASSLQGYYSYGYTF | TGTGCCAGCAGCTTGCAGGGTTACTACAGCTATGGCTACACCTTC
TRBJ2-2 | TRBV18 | TRBD2 | once | CASPTAQGGSGELFF | TGTGCCAGCCCTACGGCCCAGGGAGGGAGCGGGGAGCTGTTTTTT
TRBJ1-5 | TRBV29-1 | TRBD1 | . | CSVGQGAQPQHF | TGCAGCGTTGGACAGGGCGCTCAGCCCCAGCATTTT
TRBJ2-2 | TRBV9 | . | . | CASSPFYTGELFF | TGTGCCAGCAGCCCCTTCTACACCGGGGAGCTGTTTTTT
TRBJ2-3 | TRBV5-1 | TRBD2 | . | CASSLATSGGTDTQYF | TGCGCCAGCAGCTTGGCGACTAGCGGGGGCACAGATACGCAGTATTTT
TRBJ2-1 | TRBV27 | TRBD2 | . | CASKTSGTTAYNEQFF | TGTGCCAGCAAAACTAGCGGGACAACAGCCTACAATGAGCAGTTCTTC
TRBJ2-6 | TRBV9 | . | . | CASGASSGANVLTF | TGTGCCAGCGGGGCCTCGTCTGGGGCCAACGTCCTGACTTTC
TRBJ2-7 | TRBV2 | TRBD2 | medium-sized | CASLPGLAGGTYEQYF | TGTGCCAGCTTACCGGGACTAGCGGGAGGGACCTACGAGCAGTACTTC
TRBJ2-4 | TRBV28 | TRBD1 | . | CASSFGDRGRRAKNIQYF | TGTGCCAGCAGTTTTGGGGACAGGGGGCGTAGGGCCAAAAACATTCAGTACTTC
TRBJ2-7 | TRBV30 | TRBD1 | . | CAWNPGQGRAYEQYF | TGTGCCTGGAATCCGGGACAGGGGAGGGCCTACGAGCAGTACTTC
TRBJ2-2 | TRBV25-1 | TRBD1 | . | CASSDHPGQGNTGELFF | TGTGCCAGCAGTGACCATCCGGGACAGGGTAACACCGGGGAGCTGTTTTTT
TRBJ1-1 | TRBV4-1 | . | . | CASSHEVVNTEAFF | TGCGCCAGCAGCCATGAAGTAGTCAACACTGAAGCTTTCTTT
TRBJ2-5 | TRBV28 | . | . | CASSLEQQETQYF | TGTGCCAGCAGTTTGGAACAGCAAGAGACCCAGTACTTC
TRBJ2-1 | TRBV30 | TRBD2 | . | CAWDSGLLAGIYNEQFF | TGTGCCTGGGACTCAGGTTTACTAGCGGGTATCTACAATGAGCAGTTCTTC
TRBJ2-7 | TRBV9 | TRBD2 | . | CASSKSGESSYEQYF | TGTGCCAGCAGCAAAAGCGGGGAGAGCTCCTACGAGCAGTACTTC
TRBJ2-5 | TRBV25-1 | TRBD2 | . | CASSDRGGRETQYF | TGTGCCAGCAGTGACCGGGGCGGGAGAGAGACCCAGTACTTC
TRBJ2-7 | TRBV4-1 | . | . | CASSLQYEQYF | TGCGCCAGCAGCCTACAATACGAGCAGTACTTC
TRBJ1-2 | TRBV2 | TRBD1 | . | CASRAPGQDYGYTF | TGTGCCAGCAGGGCCCCGGGACAGGACTATGGCTACACCTTC
TRBJ2-2 | TRBV10-2 | . | . | CASSPPGANTGELFF | TGCGCCAGCAGCCCACCGGGAGCGAACACCGGGGAGCTGTTTTTT
TRBJ1-4 | TRBV7-2 | TRBD1 | . | CASSLGNRGSNEKLFF | TGTGCCAGCAGCTTAGGAAACAGGGGATCTAATGAAAAACTGTTTTTT
TRBJ1-4 | TRBV27 | TRBD1 | . | CASSTNRGIRLNEKLFF | TGTGCCAGCAGTACCAACAGGGGAATACGTCTGAATGAAAAACTGTTTTTT
TRBJ2-7 | TRBV2 | . | . | CASNLGEHEQYF | TGTGCCAGCAATCTCGGGGAACACGAGCAGTACTTC
TRBJ2-2 | TRBV7-3 | TRBD2 | . | CASSLRAGAGTGELFF | TGTGCCAGCAGCCTCCGGGCGGGAGCGGGGACCGGGGAGCTGTTTTTT
TRBJ2-3 | TRBV7-3 | . | . | CASSQQGAPDTQYF | TGTGCCAGCAGTCAACAGGGAGCCCCAGATACGCAGTATTTT
TRBJ2-5 | TRBV6-6 | . | . | CASSPSRETKTQYF | TGTGCCAGCAGTCCCTCCCGGGAGACAAAGACCCAGTACTTC
TRBJ2-1 | TRBV7-9 | . | . | CASSHGLRVADPTGEQFF | TGTGCCAGCAGTCATGGGCTGCGGGTGGCGGACCCGACTGGTGAGCAGTTCTTC
TRBJ2-5 | TRBV14 | . | . | CASSQEVRGAGETQYF | TGTGCCAGCAGCCAAGAGGTTAGGGGTGCAGGGGAGACCCAGTACTTC